This is a list of T cell receptor beta chains from one sample in a study of shared clonotypes between healthy human individuals. Profiling relied on immunoSEQ multiplex PCR, and the TCRdb table lists in-frame clones only, not all of them. The profile shows approximately 330,000 clones, roughly 80% of them singletons. Sequenced material: memory CD4+ T cells sorted from blood. The source is a man aged 25-45 years in good health. Both conserved end residues are part of each CDR3. The order of the fields is clone size, D gene, J gene, V gene, CDR3 DNA, CDR3 protein. The D gene is left open where the match is weak. Size tells how often a clone was seen (once, few, many) or the class of an expanded clone, and some rows leave it out.

size: .; D: .; J: TRBJ2-3; V: TRBV27; DNA: TGTGCCAGCAGGGGTGAGGCATCAGTGGCAGATACGCAGTATTTT; CDR3: CASRGEASVADTQYF
size: few; D: TRBD1; J: TRBJ1-2; V: TRBV9; DNA: TGTGCCAGCAGCGAGTCCCAGGGGGCAAGTGGCTACACCTTC; CDR3: CASSESQGASGYTF
size: .; D: .; J: TRBJ1-5; V: TRBV7-8; DNA: TGTGCCAGCAGCTTAGGCGAGGGTTTCCAGCCCCAGCATTTT; CDR3: CASSLGEGFQPQHF
size: .; D: TRBD1; J: TRBJ1-2; V: TRBV27; DNA: TGTGCCAGCAGTCCCACAACGGGACAGGGTGCGATCGACTATGGCTACACCTTC; CDR3: CASSPTTGQGAIDYGYTF
size: .; D: TRBD2; J: TRBJ2-7; V: TRBV5-1; DNA: TGCGCCAGCAGCTTGCCAGGGGCTGACACTAGCGGGAAGTACTTC; CDR3: CASSLPGADTSGKYF
size: .; D: .; J: TRBJ1-2; V: TRBV27; DNA: TGTGCCAGCAGTTTGGAGGGGGGCTATGGCTACACCTTC; CDR3: CASSLEGGYGYTF
size: .; D: TRBD2; J: TRBJ2-3; V: TRBV19; DNA: TGTGCCAGTAGTTTCGGGAGGGCAGATACGCAGTATTTT; CDR3: CASSFGRADTQYF
size: .; D: TRBD2; J: TRBJ2-1; V: TRBV7-2; DNA: TGTGCCAGCACCGTAGCGGGCTCCTACAATGAGCAGTTCTTC; CDR3: CASTVAGSYNEQFF
size: many; D: .; J: TRBJ1-5; V: TRBV6-6; DNA: TGTGCCAGCATTGCAGCTCGGAATCAGCCCCAGCATTTT; CDR3: CASIAARNQPQHF
size: .; D: TRBD2; J: TRBJ2-1; V: TRBV14; DNA: TGTGCCAGCAGCCAACGCCTAGCGGATTTTTACAATGAGCAGTTCTTC; CDR3: CASSQRLADFYNEQFF
size: .; D: TRBD2; J: TRBJ2-3; V: TRBV29-1; DNA: TGCAGCGCCCAAGCGGGAGTTGGCACAGATACGCAGTATTTT; CDR3: CSAQAGVGTDTQYF
size: few; D: .; J: TRBJ1-2; V: TRBV9; DNA: TGTGCCAGCAGCGTAGGCTCAGGGAACTATGGCTACACCTTC; CDR3: CASSVGSGNYGYTF
size: few; D: .; J: TRBJ1-3; V: TRBV10-3; DNA: TGTGCCGCCGGCGGGGGAAACTCTGGAAACACCATATATTTT; CDR3: CAAGGGNSGNTIYF
size: .; D: TRBD1; J: TRBJ1-4; V: TRBV7-9; DNA: TGTGCCAGCAGCTTAGCCGGGACAGGACCTAATGAAAAACTGTTTTTT; CDR3: CASSLAGTGPNEKLFF
size: .; D: .; J: TRBJ1-4; V: TRBV6-1; DNA: TGTGCCAGCAACCGAAACCTTGCAACTAATGAAAAACTGTTTTTT; CDR3: CASNRNLATNEKLFF
size: few; D: .; J: TRBJ2-1; V: TRBV25-1; DNA: TGTGCCAGCAGGGACTTAGCAAATGAGCAGTTCTTC; CDR3: CASRDLANEQFF
size: .; D: TRBD1; J: TRBJ1-2; V: TRBV19; DNA: TGTGCCAGTAGTATAACCTCTTCAGGGGGTGCCTATGGCTACACCTTC; CDR3: CASSITSSGGAYGYTF
size: few; D: .; J: TRBJ2-1; V: TRBV5-1; DNA: TGCGCCAGCAGCCCGACGGGGGCGAACAATGAGCAGTTCTTC; CDR3: CASSPTGANNEQFF
size: once; D: .; J: TRBJ2-2; V: TRBV11-2; DNA: TGTGCCAGCAGCCCGAGCAGGGATCTGAACACCGGGGAGCTGTTTTTT; CDR3: CASSPSRDLNTGELFF
size: .; D: TRBD2; J: TRBJ2-1; V: TRBV15; DNA: TGTGCCACCAGCAGAGGGGGTGCGGGAGGGCGTTACAATGAGCAGTTCTTC; CDR3: CATSRGGAGGRYNEQFF
size: .; D: TRBD1; J: TRBJ2-7; V: TRBV28; DNA: TGTGCCAGCAGCCCGGGACAGTCCTACGAGCAGTACTTC; CDR3: CASSPGQSYEQYF
size: .; D: TRBD1; J: TRBJ1-1; V: TRBV27; DNA: TGTGCCAGCAGTTTGGGACAGGGGCGGAACACTGAAGCTTTCTTT; CDR3: CASSLGQGRNTEAFF
size: .; D: TRBD1; J: TRBJ1-2; V: TRBV5-1; DNA: TGCGCCAGCAGTCAACAGGGGGCGTCGGGCTATGGCTACACCTTC; CDR3: CASSQQGASGYGYTF
size: .; D: TRBD1; J: TRBJ2-2; V: TRBV28; DNA: TGTGCCAGTAGACAGGGGAGTGTTGGTACCGGGGAGCTGTTTTTT; CDR3: CASRQGSVGTGELFF
size: once; D: .; J: TRBJ2-7; V: TRBV7-2; DNA: TGTGCCAGCAGCAAACGGGGGTCTGAGCAGTACTTC; CDR3: CASSKRGSEQYF
size: .; D: .; J: TRBJ1-1; V: TRBV18; DNA: TGTGCCAGCTCACCTCTGAATGCGGGGAACACTGAAGCTTTCTTT; CDR3: CASSPLNAGNTEAFF
size: .; D: TRBD2; J: TRBJ2-3; V: TRBV5-1; DNA: TGCGCCAGCAGCTTACAGACTAGCGTTAGCACAGATACGCAGTATTTT; CDR3: CASSLQTSVSTDTQYF
size: .; D: TRBD2; J: TRBJ2-2; V: TRBV6-4; DNA: TGTGCCAGCAGTGACTCGACTAGCGGGAGCCGGGAGCTGTTTTTT; CDR3: CASSDSTSGSRELFF
size: .; D: .; J: TRBJ1-6; V: TRBV14; DNA: TGTGCCAGCAGCCGAATACGGACGGGGGATTCACCCCTCCACTTT; CDR3: CASSRIRTGDSPLHF
size: .; D: .; J: TRBJ2-3; V: TRBV2; DNA: TGTGCCAGTTCCTCCTTCACAGATACGCAGTATTTT; CDR3: CASSSFTDTQYF
size: .; D: .; J: TRBJ1-3; V: TRBV4-1; DNA: TGCGCCAGCAGCCAGACCCCCGGGACCACTGGAAACACCATATATTTT; CDR3: CASSQTPGTTGNTIYF
size: .; D: .; J: TRBJ1-4; V: TRBV6-6; DNA: TGTGCCAGCAGGGGGACCAGGGAAGGACTGTTTTTT; CDR3: CASRGTREGLFF